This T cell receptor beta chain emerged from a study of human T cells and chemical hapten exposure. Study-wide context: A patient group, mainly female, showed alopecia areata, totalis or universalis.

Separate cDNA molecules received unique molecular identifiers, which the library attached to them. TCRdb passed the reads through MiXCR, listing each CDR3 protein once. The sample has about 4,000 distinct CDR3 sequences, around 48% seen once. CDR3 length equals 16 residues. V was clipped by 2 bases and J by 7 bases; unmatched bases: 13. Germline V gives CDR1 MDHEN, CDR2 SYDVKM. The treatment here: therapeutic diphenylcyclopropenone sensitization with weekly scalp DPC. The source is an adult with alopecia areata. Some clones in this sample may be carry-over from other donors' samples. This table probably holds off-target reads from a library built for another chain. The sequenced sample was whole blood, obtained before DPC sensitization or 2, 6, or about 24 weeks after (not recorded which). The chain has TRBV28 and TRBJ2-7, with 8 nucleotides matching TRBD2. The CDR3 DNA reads TGTGCCAGCAGTTTAGGACTAGCCCGGGTTCAAAAAGAGCAGTACTTC. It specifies CASSLGLARVQKEQYF.